One sample yielded the 12 T cell receptor beta chains listed below, sequenced in a study of CD8+ T cells in alopecia areata. As the sequencing template, cDNA was produced by extracting RNA and reverse transcribing it. The method was immunoSEQ multiplex PCR; TCRdb's version includes in-frame clones alone and lacks a portion of them. The sample comprises over 95,000 clones, approximately 60% of which are singletons, and around a sixth rests with the top ten. Documented treatment: oral pan-JAK inhibitor, 5-10 mg twice daily. Material: CD8+ T cells sorted from blood, obtained at week 4, from a patient treated with tofacitinib. Source of these receptors: a human donor with alopecia areata.

The chain carries TRBV29-1 and TRBJ1-3; weak D call: TRBD1 (5 bases). The V end lost 4 bases, the J end lost 0 bases, and 7 bases lay between the germline ends. The CDR3 sequence is 13 residues long. Germline CDR1 is SQVTM and CDR2 is ANQGSEA. As DNA, the CDR3 is TGCAGCGTTGCGGACATCTCTGGAAACACCATATATTTT. Its translation: CSVADISGNTIYF.

V gene TRBV7-2 combines with J gene TRBJ2-7; no reliable D call. The length of the CDR3 is 16 residues. Germline loops: CDR1 SGHTA, CDR2 FQGNSA. With 3 bases removed from V and 2 bases from J, the gap between germline ends came to 17 bases. The CDR3: CASSFPVVGDPYEQYF. The CDR3 bases are TGTGCCAGCAGCTTCCCGGTGGTTGGGGATCCCTACGAGCAGTACTTC.

The chain joins TRBV7-8 to TRBJ1-5; TRBD1 agrees at 8 bases. The CDR3 has 16 residues. Trimming at V came to 5 bases and at J to 0 bases, leaving 6 bases not matched to a gene. Germline V gene sequence: CDR1 SGHVS, CDR2 FQNEAQ. The CDR3 DNA is TGTGCCAGCAGCGACGCAGGACAGGGTAGCAATCAGCCCCAGCATTTT. Its protein product is CASSDAGQGSNQPQHF.

V is TRBV5-1 and J is TRBJ1-1; D unresolved. The germline V and J ends were trimmed by 1 base and 5 bases, with 12 bases remaining between them. Germline V gives CDR1 SGHRS, CDR2 YFSETQ. CDR3 length equals 14 residues. The CDR3 coding sequence is TGCGCCAGCAGCTTGAAACCCGGACGGACTGAAGCTTTCTTT. It is translated as CASSLKPGRTEAFF.

This clone has just a few counts. The rearrangement uses TRBV2 and TRBJ2-5; possibly TRBD1 for D (5 bases). Germline CDR1 SNHLY, CDR2 FYNNEI. V was cut by 6 bases and J by 2 bases, with 13 bases left in between. The CDR3 contains 14 residues. The CDR3 spells CASRSPGKQETQYF. The CDR3 nucleotides read TGTGCCAGCAGGTCTCCAGGGAAACAAGAGACCCAGTACTTC.

The chain uses TRBV7-2 and TRBJ2-1; D perhaps matches TRBD1 (6 bases). Trimming pared 5 bases from V and 2 bases from J, leaving 10 bases between. In germline, CDR1 is SGHTA, CDR2 FQGNSA. The CDR3 is made up of 14 amino acids. In nucleotides, the CDR3 is TGTGCCAGCAGCCTAGGGACACCCTACAATGAGCAGTTCTTC. It yields the protein CASSLGTPYNEQFF.

This clone was seen just once. The chain carries TRBV9 and TRBJ2-2, with D uncertain. Germline-derived CDR1 and CDR2 are SGDLS and YYNGEE. The V end was cut by 1 base, the J end by 0 bases, with 13 bases between. The CDR3 has 17 residues. The CDR3 here is CASSVPIAAANTGELFF. The DNA for the CDR3 is TGTGCCAGCAGCGTACCAATCGCGGCGGCGAACACCGGGGAGCTGTTTTTT.

The rearrangement joins TRBV29-1 to TRBJ1-2, with D tentatively TRBD1 (6 bases). This CDR3 region has 12 residues. Germline V gene lookup returns CDR1 SQVTM and CDR2 ANQGSEA. CDR3 in amino acids: CSVQGNLYGYTF. Here the CDR3 DNA reads TGCAGTGTACAGGGAAACCTCTATGGCTACACCTTC.

Only a few counts were recorded for this clone. The V gene is TRBV28, the J gene TRBJ2-4, with D maybe TRBD1 (5 bases). The CDR3 is 17 amino acids. The V gene's germline CDR1 is MDHEN and CDR2 SYDVKM. V lost 2 bases, J lost 1 base, and 15 bases lay in between. The CDR3 sequence is CASSLGWGVAAKNIQYF. DNA for the CDR3: TGTGCCAGCAGTTTAGGGTGGGGCGTCGCTGCCAAAAACATTCAGTACTTC.

The chain uses TRBV25-1 and TRBJ2-1; D is undetermined. CDR1 MGHDK and CDR2 SYGVNS come from the germline V gene. Trimming shortened V by 5 bases and J by 10 bases, and 9 bases separated the two germline ends. The CDR3 has 11 amino acids. The CDR3 reads CASSRQVEQFF. For the CDR3, the DNA is TGTGCCAGCAGTCGCCAAGTCGAGCAGTTCTTC. The full variable domain, in which reference TRBV25-1 and TRBJ2-1 provide the parts outside the CDR3, is EADIYQTPRYLVIGTGKKITLECSQTMGHDKMYWYQQDPGMELHLIHYSYGVNSTEKGDLSSESTVSRIRTEHFPLTLESARPSHTSQYLCASSRQVEQFFGPGTRLTVL.

This chain's CDR3 is CASNQLGEIETQYF. The CDR3 DNA reads as TGTGCCAGCAATCAACTAGGCGAAATAGAGACCCAGTACTTC. The chain carries TRBV6-5 and TRBJ2-5, with D perhaps TRBD2 (5 bases). Per germline, CDR1 MNHEY and CDR2 SVGAGI. This CDR3 has 14 amino acids. Deletions cut 7 bases from V and 4 bases from J, with 16 bases between.

This clone was counted a few times. The CDR3 sequence is CASSQDWISSYNEQFF. The CDR3 region has the DNA TGCGCCAGCAGCCAAGATTGGATCAGCTCCTACAATGAGCAGTTCTTC. The chain links TRBV4-1 to TRBJ2-1; D unresolved. V lost 0 bases, J lost 0 bases, and 9 bases lay in between. Germline V lookup: CDR1 MGHRA, CDR2 YSYEKL. The CDR3 length is 16 residues.